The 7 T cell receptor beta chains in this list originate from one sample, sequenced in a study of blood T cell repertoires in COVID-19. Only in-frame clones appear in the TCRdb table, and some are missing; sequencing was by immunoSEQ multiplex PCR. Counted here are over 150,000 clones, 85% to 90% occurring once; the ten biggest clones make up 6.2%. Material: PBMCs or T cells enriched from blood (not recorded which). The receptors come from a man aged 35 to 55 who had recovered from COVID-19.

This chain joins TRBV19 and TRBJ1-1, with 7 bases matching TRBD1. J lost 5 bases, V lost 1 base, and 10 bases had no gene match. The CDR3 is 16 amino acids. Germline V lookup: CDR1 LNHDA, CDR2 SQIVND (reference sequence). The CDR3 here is CASSIGGAGGITEAFF. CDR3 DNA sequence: TGTGCCAGTAGTATAGGGGGGGCAGGGGGTATTACTGAAGCTTTCTTT.

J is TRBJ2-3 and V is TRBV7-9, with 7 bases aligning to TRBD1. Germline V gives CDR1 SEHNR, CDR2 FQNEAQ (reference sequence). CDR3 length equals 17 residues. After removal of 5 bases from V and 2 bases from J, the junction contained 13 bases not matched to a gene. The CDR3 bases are TGTGCCAGCAGCGAGGGCGGTTGGGGACAGTACACAGATACGCAGTATTTT. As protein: CASSEGGWGQYTDTQYF. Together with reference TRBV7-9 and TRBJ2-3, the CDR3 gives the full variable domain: DTGVSQNPRHKITKRGQNVTFRCDPISEHNRLYWYRQTLGQGPEFLTYFQNEAQLEKSRLLSDRFSAERPKGSFSTLEIQRTEQGDSAMYLCASSEGGWGQYTDTQYFGPGTRLTVL.

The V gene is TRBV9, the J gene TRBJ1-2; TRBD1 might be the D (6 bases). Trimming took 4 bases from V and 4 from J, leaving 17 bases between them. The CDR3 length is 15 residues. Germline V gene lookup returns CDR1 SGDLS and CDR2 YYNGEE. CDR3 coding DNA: TGTGCCAGCAGCAACAGCGGACAGTCCGTCTATGGCTACACCTTC. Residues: CASSNSGQSVYGYTF.

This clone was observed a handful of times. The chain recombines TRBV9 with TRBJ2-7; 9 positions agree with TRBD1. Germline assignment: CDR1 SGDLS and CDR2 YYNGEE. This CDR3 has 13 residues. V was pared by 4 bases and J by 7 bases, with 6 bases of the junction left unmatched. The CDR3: CASSPRTGDEQYF. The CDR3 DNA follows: TGTGCCAGCAGCCCGCGGACAGGGGATGAGCAGTACTTC.

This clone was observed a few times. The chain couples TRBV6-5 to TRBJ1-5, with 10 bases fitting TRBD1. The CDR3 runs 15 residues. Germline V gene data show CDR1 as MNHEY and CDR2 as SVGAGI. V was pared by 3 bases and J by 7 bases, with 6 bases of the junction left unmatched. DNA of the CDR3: TGTGCCAGCAGTTATGGTGGGGACAGGGGACAGCCCCAGCATTTT. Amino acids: CASSYGGDRGQPQHF.

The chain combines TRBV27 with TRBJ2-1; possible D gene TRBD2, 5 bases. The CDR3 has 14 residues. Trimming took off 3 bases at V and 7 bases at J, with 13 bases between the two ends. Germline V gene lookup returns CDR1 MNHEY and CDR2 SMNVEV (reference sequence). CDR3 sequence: CASSFSGRRNEQFF. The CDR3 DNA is TGTGCCAGCAGTTTTAGTGGTAGGAGGAATGAGCAGTTCTTC.

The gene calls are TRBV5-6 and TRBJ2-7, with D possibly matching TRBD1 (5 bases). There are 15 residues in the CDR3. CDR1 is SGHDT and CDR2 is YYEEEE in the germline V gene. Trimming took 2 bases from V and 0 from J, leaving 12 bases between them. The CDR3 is CASSFPTESSYEQYF. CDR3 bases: TGTGCCAGCAGCTTCCCGACAGAGAGCTCCTACGAGCAGTACTTC.